Sequencing of this TCR beta chain was carried out in a study of T cell responses to AZD1222 COVID-19 vaccine. Trimming pared 4 bases from V and 0 bases from J, leaving 11 bases between. CDR3 length: 15 amino acids. Germline V lookup: CDR1 LGHDT, CDR2 YNNKEL (reference sequence). Of note for this clone: Its antigen is undetermined.

Study-level results: In a largely white British group with more females than males, clonal diversity was possibly underestimated.

Doses given second, at about 4 or about 12 weeks, were pooled. Here immunoSEQ multiplex PCR was the method, and the copy in TCRdb shows in-frame clones only, minus some. This table has about 170,000 clones, around 88% appearing once. The TCR sequence derives from an adult who received the AZD1222 COVID-19 vaccine. The chain uses TRBV3-1 (or the pseudogene TRBV3-2) and TRBJ2-3; D is unclear. Here the sequenced sample was peripheral blood, taken 28 days after the second AZD1222 dose. CDR3 loop: CASSLFSSSTDTQYF. The CDR3 coding sequence is TGTGCCAGCAGCCTCTTCTCCTCGAGCACAGATACGCAGTATTTT.